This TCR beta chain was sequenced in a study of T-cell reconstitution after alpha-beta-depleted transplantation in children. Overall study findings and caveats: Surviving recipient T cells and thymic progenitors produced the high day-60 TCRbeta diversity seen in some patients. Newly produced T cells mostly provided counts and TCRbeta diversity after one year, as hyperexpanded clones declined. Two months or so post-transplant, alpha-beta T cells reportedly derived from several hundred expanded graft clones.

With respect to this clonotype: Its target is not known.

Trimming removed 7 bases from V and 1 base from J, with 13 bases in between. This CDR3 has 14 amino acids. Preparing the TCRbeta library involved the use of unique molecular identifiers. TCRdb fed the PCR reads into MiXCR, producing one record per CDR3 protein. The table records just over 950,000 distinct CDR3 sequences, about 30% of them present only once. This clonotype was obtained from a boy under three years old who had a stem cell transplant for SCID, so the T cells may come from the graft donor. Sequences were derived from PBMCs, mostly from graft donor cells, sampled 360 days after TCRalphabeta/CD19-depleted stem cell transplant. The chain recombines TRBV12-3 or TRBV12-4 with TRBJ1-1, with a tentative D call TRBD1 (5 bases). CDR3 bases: TGTGCCAGCAACCAAGACAGTGCGAACACTGAAGCTTTCTTT. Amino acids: CASNQDSANTEAFF.